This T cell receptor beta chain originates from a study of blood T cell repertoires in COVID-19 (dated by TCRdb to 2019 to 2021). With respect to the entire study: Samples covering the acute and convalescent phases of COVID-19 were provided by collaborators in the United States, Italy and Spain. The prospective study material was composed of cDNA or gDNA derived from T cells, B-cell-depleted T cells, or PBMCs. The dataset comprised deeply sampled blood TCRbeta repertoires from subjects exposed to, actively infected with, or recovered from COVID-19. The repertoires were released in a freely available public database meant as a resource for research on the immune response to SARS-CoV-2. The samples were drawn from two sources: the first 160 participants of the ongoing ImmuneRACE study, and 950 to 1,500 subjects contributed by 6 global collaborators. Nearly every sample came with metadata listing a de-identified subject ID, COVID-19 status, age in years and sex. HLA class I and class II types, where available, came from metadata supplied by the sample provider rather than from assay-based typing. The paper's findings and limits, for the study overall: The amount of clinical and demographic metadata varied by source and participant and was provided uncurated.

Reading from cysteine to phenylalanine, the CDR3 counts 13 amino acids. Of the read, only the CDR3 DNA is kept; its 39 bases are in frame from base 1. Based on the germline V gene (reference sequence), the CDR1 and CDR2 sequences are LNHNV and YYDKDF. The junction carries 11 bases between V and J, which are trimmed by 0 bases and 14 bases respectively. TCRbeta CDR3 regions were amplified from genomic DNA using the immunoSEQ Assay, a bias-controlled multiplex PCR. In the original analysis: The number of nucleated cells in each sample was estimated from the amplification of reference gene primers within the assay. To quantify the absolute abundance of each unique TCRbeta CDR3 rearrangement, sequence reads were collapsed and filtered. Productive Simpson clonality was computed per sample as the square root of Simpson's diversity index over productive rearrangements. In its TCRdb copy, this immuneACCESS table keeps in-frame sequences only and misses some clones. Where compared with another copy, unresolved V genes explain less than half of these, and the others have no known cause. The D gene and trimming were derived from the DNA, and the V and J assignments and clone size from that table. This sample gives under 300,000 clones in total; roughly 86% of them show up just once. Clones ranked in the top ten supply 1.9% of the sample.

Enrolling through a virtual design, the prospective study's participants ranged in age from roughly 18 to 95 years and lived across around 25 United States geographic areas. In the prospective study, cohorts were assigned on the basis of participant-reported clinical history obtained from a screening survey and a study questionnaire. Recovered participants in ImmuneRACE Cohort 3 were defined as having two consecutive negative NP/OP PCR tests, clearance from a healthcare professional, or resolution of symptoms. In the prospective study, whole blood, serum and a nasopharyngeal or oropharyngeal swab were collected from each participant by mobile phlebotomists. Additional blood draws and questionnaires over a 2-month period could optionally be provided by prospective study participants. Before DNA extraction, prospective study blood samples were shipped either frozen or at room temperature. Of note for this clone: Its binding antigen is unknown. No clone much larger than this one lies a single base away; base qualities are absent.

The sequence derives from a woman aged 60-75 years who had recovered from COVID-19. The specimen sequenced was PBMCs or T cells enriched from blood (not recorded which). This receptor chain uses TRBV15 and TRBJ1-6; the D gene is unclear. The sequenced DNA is TGTGCCACCAGCAGAGAAAAAACCGGGGCCCTCCACTTT. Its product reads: CATSREKTGALHF.